This T cell receptor beta chain was identified in a study of blood T cell repertoires in COVID-19 (dated by TCRdb to 2018 to 2021). Some background on the complete study: Samples from collaborators originated in the United States, Italy and Spain and spanned both the acute and convalescent phases of COVID-19. The material from the prospective study consisted of cDNA or gDNA derived from T cells, B-cell-depleted T cells, or PBMCs. Subjects who had been exposed to COVID-19, were actively infected with it, or had recovered from it provided the deeply sampled blood TCRbeta repertoires that made up the dataset. The repertoires were made available in a free public database intended to serve as a resource for research on the immune response to SARS-CoV-2. Samples came from the ongoing ImmuneRACE study (first 160 participants) plus 1,254 subjects from 6 global collaborators. The sample metadata nearly always contained a de-identified subject ID, COVID-19 status, age in years and sex. Where HLA class I and class II types were available, the types were taken from metadata supplied by the sample provider, not from assay-based typing. General study outcomes and caveats: The quantity of clinical and demographic metadata differed by source and by participant and was supplied without curation.

Taken from cysteine to phenylalanine, the CDR3 has 16 residues. Of all the DNA, just the CDR3 is kept, 48 bases in frame from base 1. A distance of 14 bases separates the germline ends of V and J, which lose 4 bases and 2 bases respectively. In the germline V gene, CDR1 corresponds to KGHSH and CDR2 to LQKENI. Concerning this clone: Its specific antigen is unknown. Within one base of it there is no much larger clone, and no base qualities were kept.

The collaborating institutions used their own protocols to collect whole blood in K2EDTA tubes. For TCRbeta analysis, collaborators shipped samples in one of three forms: frozen whole blood, isolated PBMCs, or DNA extracted from either of those sample types. TCRbeta CDR3 regions were amplified from genomic DNA by means of the immunoSEQ Assay, a bias-controlled multiplex PCR. Under the source paper's analysis protocol: Nucleated cell counts per sample were estimated from amplification of reference gene primers within the assay. Sequence reads were collapsed and filtered to measure the absolute abundance of every unique TCRbeta CDR3 rearrangement. For each sample, productive Simpson clonality was calculated as the square root of Simpson's diversity index across productive rearrangements. TCRdb limited this immuneACCESS table to in-frame rearrangements with V and J called. A share of clones is missing; checked studies link under half to unresolved V genes, and the rest is unexplained. V and J calls and clone size are given by that table; D and trimming were obtained from the DNA. Across this sample there are under 200,000 clones, with less than 90% seen only once. The ten largest clones capture about 0.72% of the sample.

The sequence is built from TRBV18 and TRBJ2-2, with the identity of the D gene unclear. The TCR sequence derives from a woman aged 65 to 85 with acute or convalescent COVID-19. Source material: peripheral blood. Here is the DNA: TGTGCCAGCTCACTACAGCCTACTGTTAACACCGGGGAGCTGTTTTTT. Its protein product is CASSLQPTVNTGELFF.